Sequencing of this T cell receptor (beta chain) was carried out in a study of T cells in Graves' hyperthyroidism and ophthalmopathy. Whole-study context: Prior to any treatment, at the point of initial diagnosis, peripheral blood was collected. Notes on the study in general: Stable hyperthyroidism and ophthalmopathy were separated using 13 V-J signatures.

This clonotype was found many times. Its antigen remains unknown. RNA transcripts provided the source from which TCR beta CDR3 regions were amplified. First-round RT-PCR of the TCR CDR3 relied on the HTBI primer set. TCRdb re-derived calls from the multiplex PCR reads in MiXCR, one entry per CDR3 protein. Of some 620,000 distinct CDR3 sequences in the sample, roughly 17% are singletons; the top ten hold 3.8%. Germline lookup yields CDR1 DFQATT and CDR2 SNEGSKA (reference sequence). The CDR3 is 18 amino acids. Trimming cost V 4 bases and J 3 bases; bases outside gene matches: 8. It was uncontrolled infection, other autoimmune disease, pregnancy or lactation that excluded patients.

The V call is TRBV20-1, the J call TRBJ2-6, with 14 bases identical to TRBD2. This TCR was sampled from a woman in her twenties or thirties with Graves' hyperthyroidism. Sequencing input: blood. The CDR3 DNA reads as TGCAGTGCTACCGGGACTAGCGGGAGCTATCTTGGGGCCAACGTCCTGACTTTC. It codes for CSATGTSGSYLGANVLTF.